This T cell receptor (beta chain) is from a study of CD8 T cells in ankylosing spondylitis. The study, taken as a whole, reports: Among TCR beta sequences, a motif of roughly 8 highly homologous variants appeared characteristic of ankylosing spondylitis blood.

Each TCR beta library was made by quantitative 5'-RACE that incorporated molecular barcodes. One entry per CDR3 protein, called by TCRdb with MiXCR from the 5' RACE reads. This sample has fewer than 500,000 distinct CDR3 sequences, with 20% to 30% found just once. The length of the CDR3 is 14 residues. Trimming removed 7 bases at V and 6 bases at J, with 17 bases between. In germline, CDR1 is SGHRS, CDR2 YFSETQ. For this clonotype: Its antigen is as yet unknown.

J is TRBJ2-1 and V is TRBV5-1, with TRBD2 as a possible D gene (5 bases). The specimen was blood, either unsorted or a sorted T cell fraction (not recorded which). The sequence derives from a male donor with ankylosing spondylitis. CDR3 amino acids: CASLSVAGRNEQFF. The CDR3, as DNA: TGCGCCAGCCTTAGCGTTGCCGGCCGCAATGAGCAGTTCTTC.